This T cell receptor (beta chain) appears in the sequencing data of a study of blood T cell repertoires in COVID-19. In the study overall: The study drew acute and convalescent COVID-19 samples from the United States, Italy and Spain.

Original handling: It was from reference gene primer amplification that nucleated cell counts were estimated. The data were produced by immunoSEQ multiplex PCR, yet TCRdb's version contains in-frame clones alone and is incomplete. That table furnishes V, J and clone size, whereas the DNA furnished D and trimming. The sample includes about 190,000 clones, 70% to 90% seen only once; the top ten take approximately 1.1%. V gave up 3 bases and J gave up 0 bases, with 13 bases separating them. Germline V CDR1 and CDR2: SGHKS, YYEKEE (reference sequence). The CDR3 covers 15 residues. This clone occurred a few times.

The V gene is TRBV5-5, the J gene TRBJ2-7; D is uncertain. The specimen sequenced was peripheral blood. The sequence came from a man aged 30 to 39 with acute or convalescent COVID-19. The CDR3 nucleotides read TGTGCCAGCAGCTCGGTAATACTGAGCTCCTACGAGCAGTACTTC. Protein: CASSSVILSSYEQYF.